A single sample is the source of the 8 T cell receptor beta chains below, sequenced in a study of shared clonotypes between healthy human individuals. Assay: immunoSEQ multiplex PCR; the TCRdb copy retains only in-frame clones and omits some. The sample gives about 2.4 million clones, roughly 93% of which show up once; 0.36% is in the top ten. The sequencing sample was made of naive CD4+ T cells from PBMCs. The subset: CD45RA+ positively selected. The origin of the receptors is a young man in good health. Some clones in this sample may be carry-over from other donors' samples.

This clone was observed a single time. The genes are TRBV7-3 and TRBJ2-7; 8 positions agree with TRBD1. With 6 bases clipped from V and 4 bases from J, the junction kept 14 bases outside the gene matches. CDR3 length: 16 amino acids. The germline V gene encodes CDR1 SGHTA and CDR2 FQGTGA. CDR3 sequence (DNA): TGTGCCAGCAGTCTTAGGCCTCCGGGACAGGATTACGAGCAGTACTTC. It encodes CASSLRPPGQDYEQYF.

The chain combines TRBV28 with TRBJ1-1; TRBD1 might be the D (6 bases). There are 16 residues in the CDR3. V was pared by 1 base and J by 4 bases, with 16 bases between. Germline V lookup: CDR1 MDHEN, CDR2 SYDVKM. The DNA of the CDR3 is TGTGCCAGCAGTTTATTTTGGGGGCGCGAGGGCACTGAAGCTTTCTTT. Residues: CASSLFWGREGTEAFF.

This clone occurred a few times. The gene calls are TRBV28 and TRBJ1-2; D unclear. CDR3 length: 13 amino acids. V lost 2 bases, J lost 0 bases, and 4 bases lay in between. Germline V gene lookup returns CDR1 MDHEN and CDR2 SYDVKM. The CDR3 loop is CASSLEANYGYTF. The CDR3 nucleotides read TGTGCCAGCAGTTTAGAAGCTAACTATGGCTACACCTTC.

The chain uses TRBV18 and TRBJ1-6; 9 bases align to TRBD1. This CDR3 region has 15 residues. Germline loops: CDR1 KGHSH, CDR2 LQKENI. V trimming: 6 bases; J trimming: 5 bases; junction bases outside the gene matches: 5. The CDR3 region has the DNA TGTGCCAGCTCGCCCGGACAGGGGAATAATTCACCCCTCCACTTT. Protein product: CASSPGQGNNSPLHF.

This rearrangement joins TRBV5-4 to TRBJ2-2; 8 nucleotides agree with TRBD2. The CDR3 spans 17 residues. The ends lost 3 bases at V and 5 bases at J; junction bases unmatched: 12. From germline, CDR1 is SGHNT and CDR2 YYREEE (reference sequence). The CDR3 nucleotides read TGTGCCAGCAGCTCGGCAACTAGCGGCCCTAGGACCGGGGAGCTGTTTTTT. Encoded protein: CASSSATSGPRTGELFF.

The chain carries TRBV9 and TRBJ1-2; D gene unclear. The CDR3 loop spans 13 amino acids. The germline gives CDR1 SGDLS, CDR2 YYNGEE. The V end lost 6 bases, the J end lost 4 bases, and 13 bases lay between the germline ends. The CDR3 nucleotides read TGTGCCAGCACGCGAGACCCGTCCTATGGCTACACCTTC. Its translation: CASTRDPSYGYTF.

The rearrangement joins TRBV5-8 to TRBJ2-5; a possible D gene is TRBD1 (6 bases). The V gene lost 4 bases and the J gene lost 5 bases, with 15 bases spanning the gap. Germline assignment: CDR1 SGHTS and CDR2 YDEGEE. This CDR3 is built from 14 residues. CDR3 in amino acids: CASSNRDTFETQYF. CDR3 coding DNA: TGTGCCAGCAGCAACCGGGACACCTTTGAGACCCAGTACTTC.

The chain recombines TRBV5-1 with TRBJ1-5, with 9 bases identical to TRBD1. J lost 6 bases, V lost 0 bases, and 4 bases had no gene match. The V gene's germline CDR1 is SGHRS and CDR2 YFSETQ. The CDR3 extends over 15 amino acids. The CDR3 is CASSLEGQGFQPQHF. The CDR3 DNA is TGCGCCAGCAGCTTGGAGGGACAGGGATTTCAGCCCCAGCATTTT.